The T cell receptor (beta chain) under discussion was sequenced for a study of response to subunit inactivated influenza vaccine. The CDR3 totals 13 residues. Trimming shortened V by 1 base and J by 5 bases, and 8 bases separated the two germline ends. Per the germline V gene, CDR1 is SGHTA and CDR2 is FQGNSA. Study-wide results and limits: T cells newly recruited by each seasonal influenza vaccination are few, the authors suggested.

With respect to this clonotype: Its specificity is not known.

One entry per CDR3 protein, called by TCRdb with MiXCR from the RT-PCR reads. The sample shows 500,000 to 550,000 distinct CDR3 sequences, 7.5% to 8.5% of them seen only once. This receptor was identified in a man aged 50 to 69 who received an inactivated influenza vaccine. Sequencing used PBMCs from blood, obtained about 24 months after vaccination. The V call is TRBV7-2, the J call TRBJ1-1; D is undetermined. In DNA, the CDR3 is TGTGCCAGCAGCTTAGACGCGTTGACTGAAGCTTTCTTT. Translating gives CASSLDALTEAFF.